Listed below are T cell receptor beta chains from one sample, sequenced in a study of patients and donors after allogeneic stem cell transplantation. MiXCR, applied by TCRdb to the RT-PCR reads, yields one record per CDR3 protein. Altogether about 200,000 distinct CDR3 sequences are present, around 41% being singletons, with the ten largest covering 9.5% to 13%. Sequencing was performed on blood, either unsorted or a sorted T cell fraction (not recorded which). Source of these receptors: a human donor who was either an allogeneic HSCT recipient or a stem cell or donor lymphocyte infusion donor (not recorded which). It is not recorded whose cells these are; they may come from a transplant donor. CDR3s include the opening cysteine and the closing phenylalanine or tryptophan. The D gene is left open where the match is weak. The size of a clone is reported for some rows only, either as once, few or many, or as a class for expanded clones.

length,size,J,D,V,CDR3,DNA
16,few,TRBJ2-5,TRBD1,TRBV25-1,CASSEYRTGSGETQYF,TGTGCCAGCAGTGAATACCGGACAGGGAGCGGGGAGACCCAGTACTTC
16,-,TRBJ2-3,-,TRBV7-2,CASSPNRFFTTDTQYF,TGTGCCAGCAGTCCCAACAGATTCTTTACCACAGATACGCAGTATTTT
12,-,TRBJ1-2,-,TRBV28,CASSRDKHGYTF,TGTGCCAGCAGTCGCGACAAACATGGCTACACCTTC
14,many,TRBJ1-2,-,TRBV4-3,CASSQDIGVYGYTF,TGCGCCAGCAGCCAAGATATCGGGGTATATGGCTACACCTTC
13,few,TRBJ1-5,-,TRBV12-3/TRBV12-4,CASSLRPDQPQHF,TGTGCCAGCAGTCTACGACCCGATCAGCCCCAGCATTTT
15,-,TRBJ1-6,TRBD1,TRBV6-5,CASSRTGTGGSPLHF,TGTGCCAGCAGTAGGACCGGGACAGGAGGATCACCCCTCCACTTT
15,few,TRBJ1-2,-,TRBV4-1,CASSQDLFAFYGYTF,TGCGCCAGCAGCCAAGATCTATTCGCCTTCTATGGCTACACCTTC
16,few,TRBJ1-4,-,TRBV7-9,CASSLGRGLPTEKLFF,TGTGCCAGCAGCTTAGGTCGAGGCCTCCCGACGGAAAAACTGTTTTTT
18,-,TRBJ1-6,-,TRBV12-3/TRBV12-4,CASSSSGTKSSYNSPLHF,TGTGCCAGCAGTTCCTCCGGGACTAAGAGCTCCTATAATTCACCCCTCCACTTT
13,-,TRBJ1-6,-,TRBV10-3,CAIRAGIGSPLHF,TGTGCCATCAGAGCAGGGATCGGATCACCCCTCCACTTT
14,few,TRBJ1-5,-,TRBV6-5,CASRADSSNQPQHF,TGTGCCAGCAGAGCGGACAGTAGCAATCAGCCCCAGCATTTT
14,-,TRBJ1-5,-,TRBV20-1,CSARGGQVNQPQHF,TGCAGTGCCAGGGGTGGCCAAGTCAATCAGCCCCAGCATTTT
14,-,TRBJ1-5,-,TRBV15,CATSRDASNQPQHF,TGTGCCACCAGCAGAGATGCAAGCAATCAGCCCCAGCATTTT
16,-,TRBJ1-1,-,TRBV5-1,CASSSNLQGVPTEAFF,TGCGCCAGCAGCTCGAATTTACAGGGTGTACCGACTGAAGCTTTCTTT
15,once,TRBJ1-1,-,TRBV7-9,CASSLGEVPNTEAFF,TGTGCCAGCAGCTTAGGGGAGGTTCCGAACACTGAAGCTTTCTTT
15,-,TRBJ1-1,-,TRBV6-6,CASSSRAGTNTEAFF,TGTGCCAGCAGCTCCCGGGCGGGGACGAACACTGAAGCTTTCTTT
16,-,TRBJ1-5,-,TRBV7-8,CASSVARSQGRQPQHF,TGTGCCAGCAGCGTAGCCCGCTCCCAGGGAAGGCAGCCCCAGCATTTT
16,-,TRBJ1-2,TRBD1,TRBV9,CASSGTRDRGIYGYTF,TGTGCCAGCAGCGGGACAAGAGACAGGGGTATCTATGGCTACACCTTC
15,-,TRBJ2-1,TRBD2,TRBV9,CASSVGLAAYNEQFF,TGTGCCAGCAGCGTAGGGCTAGCGGCCTACAATGAGCAGTTCTTC
15,-,TRBJ1-6,-,TRBV4-2,CASSQDSRAYSPLHF,TGTGCCAGCAGCCAAGATTCCAGGGCTTATTCACCCCTCCACTTT
13,-,TRBJ2-7,-,TRBV10-3,CAISETRVYEQYF,TGTGCCATCAGTGAGACCAGGGTTTACGAGCAGTACTTC
13,few,TRBJ2-1,-,TRBV3-1,CASSHGRGNEQFF,TGTGCCAGCAGCCATGGTAGAGGCAATGAGCAGTTCTTC
15,-,TRBJ1-1,-,TRBV24-1,CATSDPGDPNTEAFF,TGTGCCACCAGTGATCCAGGGGACCCGAACACTGAAGCTTTCTTT
16,-,TRBJ2-2,-,TRBV4-1,CASSQGVNSITGELFF,TGCGCCAGCAGCCAAGGGGTTAACAGCATCACCGGGGAGCTGTTTTTT
13,-,TRBJ1-5,-,TRBV20-1,CSAEGPRRQPQHF,TGCAGTGCTGAGGGGCCCCGACGTCAGCCCCAGCATTTT